Described below is a single T cell receptor beta chain sequence and its context. What it recognizes is unknown. This sample was included in a study of cytomegalovirus exposure and HLA in healthy donors. Study results and limitations: Most CMV-associated TCR beta chains were later found to appear HLA-restricted.

The PCR made use of 60 Vbeta and 13 Jbeta primers. The method was immunoSEQ multiplex PCR; TCRdb's version includes in-frame clones alone and lacks a portion of them. The table for this sample gives 80,000 to 100,000 clones. There are 15 residues in the CDR3. Germline loops: CDR1 SEHNR, CDR2 FQNEAQ (reference sequence). Trimming removed 5 bases from V and 3 bases from J; junction bases left unmatched: 4. The sample was PBMCs. The chain carries TRBV7-9 and TRBJ2-7; 13 nucleotides agree with TRBD2. The source is a woman aged 25-40 years in good health and CMV-seronegative. The chain's CDR3 is CASSDRTSGSYEQYF. The CDR3 DNA reads as TGTGCCAGCAGCGATAGGACTAGCGGGAGCTACGAGCAGTACTTC. Drawing the rest from reference TRBV7-9 and TRBJ2-7, the complete variable domain is DTGVSQNPRHKITKRGQNVTFRCDPISEHNRLYWYRQTLGQGPEFLTYFQNEAQLEKSRLLSDRFSAERPKGSFSTLEIQRTEQGDSAMYLCASSDRTSGSYEQYFGPGTRLTVT.